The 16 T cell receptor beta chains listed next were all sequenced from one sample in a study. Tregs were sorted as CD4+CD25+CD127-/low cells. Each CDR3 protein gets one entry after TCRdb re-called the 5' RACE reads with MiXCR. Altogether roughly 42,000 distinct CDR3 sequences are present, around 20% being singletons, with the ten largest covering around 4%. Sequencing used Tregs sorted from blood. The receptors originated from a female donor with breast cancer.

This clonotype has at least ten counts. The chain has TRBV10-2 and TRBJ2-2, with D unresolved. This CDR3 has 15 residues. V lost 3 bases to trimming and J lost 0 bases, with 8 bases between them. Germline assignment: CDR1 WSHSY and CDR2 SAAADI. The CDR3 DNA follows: TGCGCCAGCAGTGATGGCACAGCGAACACCGGGGAGCTGTTTTTT. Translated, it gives CASSDGTANTGELFF.

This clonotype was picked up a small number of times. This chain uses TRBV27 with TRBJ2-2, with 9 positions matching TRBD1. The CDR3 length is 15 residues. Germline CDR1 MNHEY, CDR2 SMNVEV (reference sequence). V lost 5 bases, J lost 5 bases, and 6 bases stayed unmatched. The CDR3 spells CASSRRQGVTGELFF. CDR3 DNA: TGTGCCAGCAGTCGAAGACAGGGGGTGACCGGGGAGCTGTTTTTT.

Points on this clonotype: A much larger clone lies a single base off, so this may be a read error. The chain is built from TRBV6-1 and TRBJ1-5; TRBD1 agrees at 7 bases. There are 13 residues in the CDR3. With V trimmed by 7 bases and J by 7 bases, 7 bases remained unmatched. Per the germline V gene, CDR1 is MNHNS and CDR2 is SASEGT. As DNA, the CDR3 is TGTGCCAGCAATGCGGACAGGCAACAGCCCCAGCATTTT. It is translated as CASNADRQQPQHF.

The CDR3 sequence: CASSKKGEEGAYGYTF. Here the CDR3 DNA reads TGTGCCAGCAGCAAAAAAGGGGAGGAAGGTGCCTATGGCTACACCTTC. The V and J genes are TRBV21-1 and TRBJ1-2. TRBV21-1 corresponds to a pseudogene. CDR3 size: 16 residues.

The CDR3 nucleotides are TGTGCCAGCAGTGGAATAGCGGACCGCTCCTACAATGAGCAGTTCTTC. Translation gives CASSGIADRSYNEQFF. The chain is built from TRBV25-1 and TRBJ2-1, with D possibly matching TRBD2 (6 bases). This CDR3 contains 16 residues. Germline CDR1 MGHDK, CDR2 SYGVNS. V was clipped by 4 bases and J by 0 bases, with 13 bases between them.

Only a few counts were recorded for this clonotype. CDR3 amino acids: CATSDPGVAGDGDTQYF. CDR3 nucleotide sequence: TGTGCCACCAGTGACCCCGGTGTAGCGGGAGATGGGGATACGCAGTATTTT. The genes are TRBV24-1 and TRBJ2-3; 9 bases align to TRBD2. The CDR3 is 17 residues long. The germline gives CDR1 KGHDR, CDR2 SFDVKD. The trim removed 4 bases at V and 6 bases at J, leaving 13 bases unmatched.

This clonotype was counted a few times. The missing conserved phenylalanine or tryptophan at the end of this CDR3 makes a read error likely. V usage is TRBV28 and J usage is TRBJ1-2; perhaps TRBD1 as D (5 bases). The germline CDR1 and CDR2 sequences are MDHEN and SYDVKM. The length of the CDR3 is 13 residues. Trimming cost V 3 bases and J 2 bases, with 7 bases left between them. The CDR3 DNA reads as TGTGCCAGCAGTTTTCAGGGAAACTATGGCTACACCATC. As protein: CASSFQGNYGYTI.

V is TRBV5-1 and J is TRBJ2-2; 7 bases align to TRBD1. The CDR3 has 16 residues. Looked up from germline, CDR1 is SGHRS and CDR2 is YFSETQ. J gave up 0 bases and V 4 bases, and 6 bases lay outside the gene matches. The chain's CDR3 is CASSPGDSANTGELFF. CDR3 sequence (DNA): TGCGCCAGCAGCCCTGGGGACAGCGCGAACACCGGGGAGCTGTTTTTT.

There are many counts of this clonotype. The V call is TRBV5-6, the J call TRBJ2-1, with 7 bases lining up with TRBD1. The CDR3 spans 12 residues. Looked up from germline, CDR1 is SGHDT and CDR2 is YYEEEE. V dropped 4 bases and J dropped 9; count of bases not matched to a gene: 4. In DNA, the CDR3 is TGTGCCAGCAGCCGGGACAGCTTTGAGCAGTTCTTC. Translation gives CASSRDSFEQFF. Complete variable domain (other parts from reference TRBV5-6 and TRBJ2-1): DAGVTQSPTHLIKTRGQQVTLRCSPKSGHDTVSWYQQALGQGPQFIFQYYEEEERQRGNFPDRFSGHQFPNYSSELNVNALLLGDSALYLCASSRDSFEQFFGPGTRLTVL.

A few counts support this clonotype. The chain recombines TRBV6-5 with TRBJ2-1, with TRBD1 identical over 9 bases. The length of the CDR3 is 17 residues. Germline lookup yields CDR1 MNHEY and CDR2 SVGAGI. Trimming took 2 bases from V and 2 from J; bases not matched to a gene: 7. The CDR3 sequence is CASSYIQTGGTYNEQFF. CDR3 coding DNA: TGTGCCAGCAGTTACATCCAGACAGGGGGAACCTACAATGAGCAGTTCTTC.

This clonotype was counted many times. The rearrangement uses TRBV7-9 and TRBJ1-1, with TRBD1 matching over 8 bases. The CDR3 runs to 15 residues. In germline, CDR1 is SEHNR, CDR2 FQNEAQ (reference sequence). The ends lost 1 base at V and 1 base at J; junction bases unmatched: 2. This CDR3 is CASSLGQGKNTEAFF. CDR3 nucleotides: TGTGCCAGCAGCTTAGGACAGGGGAAGAACACTGAAGCTTTCTTT.

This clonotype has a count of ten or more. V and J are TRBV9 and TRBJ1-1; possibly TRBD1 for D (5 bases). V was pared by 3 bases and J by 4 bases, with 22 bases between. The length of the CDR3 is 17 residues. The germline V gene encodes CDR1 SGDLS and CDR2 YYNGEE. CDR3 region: CASSAHLARVMTTEAFF. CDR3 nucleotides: TGTGCCAGCAGCGCCCATCTAGCCAGGGTTATGACCACTGAAGCTTTCTTT.

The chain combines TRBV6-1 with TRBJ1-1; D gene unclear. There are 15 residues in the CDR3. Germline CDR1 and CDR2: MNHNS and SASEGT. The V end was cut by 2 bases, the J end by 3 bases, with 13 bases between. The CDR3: CASSEQVEPDTEAFF. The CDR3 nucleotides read TGTGCCAGCAGTGAACAGGTCGAACCCGACACTGAAGCTTTCTTT.

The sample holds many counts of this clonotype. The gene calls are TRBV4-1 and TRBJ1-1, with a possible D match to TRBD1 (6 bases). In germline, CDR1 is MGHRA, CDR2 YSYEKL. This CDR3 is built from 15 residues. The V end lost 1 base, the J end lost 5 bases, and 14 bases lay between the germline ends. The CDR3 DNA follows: TGCGCCAGCAGCCAAGTACCGGAGGGGGGGACTGAAGCTTTCTTT. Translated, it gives CASSQVPEGGTEAFF.

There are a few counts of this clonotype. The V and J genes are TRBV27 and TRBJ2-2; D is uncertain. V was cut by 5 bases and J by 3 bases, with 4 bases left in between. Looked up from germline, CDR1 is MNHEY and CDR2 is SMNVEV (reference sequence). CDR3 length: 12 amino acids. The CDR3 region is CASSRYTGELFF. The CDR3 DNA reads TGTGCCAGCAGTCGCTACACCGGGGAGCTGTTTTTT.

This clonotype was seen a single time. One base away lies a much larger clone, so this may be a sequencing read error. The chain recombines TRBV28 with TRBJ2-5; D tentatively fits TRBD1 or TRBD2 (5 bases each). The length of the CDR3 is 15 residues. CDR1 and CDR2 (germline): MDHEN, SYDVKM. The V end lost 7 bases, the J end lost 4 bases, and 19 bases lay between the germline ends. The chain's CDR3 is CASNKGTEYRETQYF. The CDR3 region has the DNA TGTGCCAGCAATAAAGGGACGGAGTACCGAGAGACCCAGTACTTC.